This TCR beta chain was sequenced for a study of T cell changes during pregnancy in multiple sclerosis. Only in-frame clones appear in the TCRdb table, and some are missing; sequencing was by immunoSEQ multiplex PCR. The sample contains 60,000 to 85,000 clones, roughly 94% of which appear only once. The sequence was collected from a female donor with multiple sclerosis, enrolled in a pregnancy study. This specimen consisted of peripheral blood, obtained in the third trimester of pregnancy.

The CDR3 loop is CASSIDRVSGFIAEAFF. CDR3 sequence (DNA): TGTGCCAGTAGTATTGATCGGGTTTCTGGGTTCATAGCTGAAGCTTTCTTT. The rearrangement links TRBV19 to TRBJ1-1; D remains ambiguous. Germline CDR1 reads LNHDA; CDR2 reads SQIVND (reference sequence). This CDR3 spans 17 amino acids. The ends were cut back, 3 bases at V and 6 bases at J, with 23 bases in the middle.